This T cell receptor (beta chain) was recorded in a study of OX40 agonist ivuxolimab in advanced cancers. On the study more broadly: Ivuxolimab, which patients received intravenously every 2 weeks, was dosed at 0.01 to 10 mg/kg. Study-wide results and limits: At 0.1 to 3.0 mg/kg, CD4+ and CD8+ blood T cells expanded clonally by week 6. Averaging showed that CD8+ T cells had more expanded clones than CD4+ did.

V lost 2 bases and J 0 bases, leaving 7 bases between the germline ends. CDR1 is SGHAT, CDR2 FQNNGV, per germline. The CDR3 runs 15 residues. The investigators sampled blood at baseline, at cycle 4 day 1, and at cycle 7 day 1. Clones were sequenced by immunoSEQ multiplex PCR, and TCRdb holds only the in-frame ones, with some missing. Of about 75,000 clones listed, roughly nine tenths are singletons. A word on this clone: Antigen specificity is unknown.

The receptor's source is an adult with an advanced solid tumor such as melanoma, head and neck, liver or kidney cancer. The sample consisted of CD4+ or CD8+ T cells sorted from blood, taken in a trial of the OX40 agonist ivuxolimab. The V gene is TRBV11-2, the J gene TRBJ2-2, with D uncertain. In DNA form, the CDR3 reads TGTGCCAGCAGCTTAAGAACAGCGAACACCGGGGAGCTGTTTTTT. This translates into CASSLRTANTGELFF.